A single sample gave rise to the 16 T cell receptor beta chains below, sequenced in a study of T cells in Graves' hyperthyroidism and ophthalmopathy. TCR beta CDR3 region amplification was performed from RNA transcripts. TCR CDR3 regions were first amplified by RT-PCR with HTBI primers. MiXCR, applied by TCRdb to the multiplex PCR reads, yields one record per CDR3 protein. Of 250,000 to 300,000 distinct CDR3 sequences listed, roughly an eighth are singletons. The sequenced material came from blood. The receptors derive from a woman aged 40-49 years with Graves' hyperthyroidism.

This clonotype was found many times. V usage is TRBV2 and J usage is TRBJ1-1, with D maybe TRBD1 (5 bases). Germline CDR1 and CDR2: SNHLY and FYNNEI. V shed 0 bases and J shed 0 bases, with 11 bases lying between them. The CDR3 spans 16 residues. Here the CDR3 reads CASSEARAGLNTEAFF. CDR3 sequence (DNA): TGTGCCAGCAGTGAAGCGAGGGCAGGGCTGAACACTGAAGCTTTCTTT. Drawing the rest from reference TRBV2 and TRBJ1-1, the complete variable domain is EPEVTQTPSHQVTQMGQEVILRCVPISNHLYFYWYRQILGQKVEFLVSFYNNEISEKSEIFDDQFSVERPDGSNFTLKIRSTKLEDSAMYFCASSEARAGLNTEAFFGQGTRLTVV.

The table lists this clonotype with many counts. The chain links TRBV27 to TRBJ2-7; 8 nucleotides match TRBD2. CDR1 MNHEY and CDR2 SMNVEV come from the germline V gene (reference sequence). V lost 8 bases, J lost 4 bases, and 16 bases stayed unmatched. The CDR3 length is 16 residues. This CDR3 is CASRAALGSGSYEQYF. The CDR3 coding sequence is TGTGCCAGCCGAGCCGCCCTGGGAAGCGGGAGTTACGAGCAGTACTTC.

The chain employs TRBV19 and TRBJ1-5, with unresolved D. Germline assignment: CDR1 LNHDA and CDR2 SQIVND (reference sequence). V lost 5 bases and J 3 bases, leaving 14 bases between the germline ends. The CDR3 is 15 amino acids. CDR3 DNA: TGTGCCAGTAGTTTTCTGGACGGCTACAATCAGCCCCAGCATTTT. Encoded protein: CASSFLDGYNQPQHF.

This clonotype was seen at least ten times. This chain connects TRBV7-2 to TRBJ2-5; the D gene could be TRBD1 or TRBD2 (5 bases each). This CDR3 has 13 residues. CDR1 SGHTA and CDR2 FQGNSA come from the germline V gene. V was clipped by 5 bases and J by 4 bases, with 11 bases between them. In nucleotides, the CDR3 is TGTGCCAGCAGCATCAGAGGGGCAGAGACCCAGTACTTC. Encoded protein: CASSIRGAETQYF.

This clonotype was found a few times. One junction end does not reproduce the germline sequence, and a read error may be involved. The chain recombines TRBV24-1 with TRBJ2-1; 10 bases map to TRBD2. CDR1 is KGHDR and CDR2 is SFDVKD in the germline V gene. The CDR3 is 19 residues long. CDR3 residues: CATSDPGTSARSSHNEQFF. CDR3 bases: TGTGCCACCAGTGACCCCGGGACTAGCGCAAGGAGCTCCCACAATGAGCAGTTCTTC.

This clonotype was seen many times. The chain is built from TRBV19 and TRBJ1-5; TRBD1 aligns across 7 bases. The germline CDR1 and CDR2 sequences are LNHDA and SQIVND (reference sequence). J gave up 4 bases and V 4 bases, and 7 bases lay outside the gene matches. This CDR3 region has 15 residues. The CDR3 nucleotides are TGTGCCAGTAGTAAAGGGAACAGGGGTAATCAGCCCCAGCATTTT. This sequence encodes CASSKGNRGNQPQHF.

This clonotype showed up just a few times. The chain uses TRBV4-2 and TRBJ2-1; TRBD2 is a possible D gene (6 bases). The CDR3 runs 15 residues. V lost 4 bases and J 8 bases, leaving 18 bases between the germline ends. CDR1 is LGHNA and CDR2 is YNFKEQ in the germline V gene. The CDR3 DNA reads as TGTGCCAGCAGCCTACGGGACTTACAAAGGGATGAGCAGTTCTTC. Its translation: CASSLRDLQRDEQFF.

This clonotype showed up many times. The chain links TRBV13 to TRBJ2-7; D may be TRBD2 (6 bases). The V end was cut by 3 bases, the J end by 5 bases, with 17 bases between. CDR1 PRHDT and CDR2 FYEKMQ come from the germline V gene (reference sequence). The CDR3 runs to 15 residues. As DNA, the CDR3 is TGTGCCAGCAGCTTCGGGGGATCAATAAACGACGAGCAGTACTTC. This encodes CASSFGGSINDEQYF.

Ten or more counts support this clonotype. The chain joins TRBV3-1 to TRBJ2-1; TRBD2 matches 12 bases. V was pared by 1 base and J by 9 bases, with 10 bases of the junction left unmatched. The length of the CDR3 is 17 residues. Germline V lookup: CDR1 LGHDT, CDR2 YNNKEL (reference sequence). CDR3 sequence (DNA): TGTGCCAGCAGCCAAGTAACTCGACTAGCGGGAGTCATTGAGCAGTTCTTC. Its protein product is CASSQVTRLAGVIEQFF.

This clonotype has at least ten counts. This chain uses TRBV5-1 with TRBJ2-3; D possibly corresponds to TRBD2 (6 bases). The CDR3 is 16 residues long. Deletions cut 0 bases from V and 0 bases from J, with 11 bases between. The germline V gene encodes CDR1 SGHRS and CDR2 YFSETQ. CDR3 in amino acids: CASSLAGEPSTDTQYF. The CDR3 DNA reads as TGCGCCAGCAGCTTGGCGGGGGAGCCCAGCACAGATACGCAGTATTTT.

This clonotype was seen more than once but under ten times. V and J are TRBV6-1 and TRBJ2-3, with 7 positions matching TRBD1. The germline V gene has CDR1 MNHNS and CDR2 SASEGT. This CDR3 comprises 15 residues. With 3 bases clipped from V and 1 base from J, the junction kept 4 bases outside the gene matches. CDR3 residues: CASSDDDRGTDTQYF. CDR3 sequence (DNA): TGTGCCAGCAGTGATGATGACAGGGGCACAGATACGCAGTATTTT.

Ten or more counts support this clonotype. This chain uses TRBV6-6 with TRBJ2-1; no reliable D call. The germline V and J ends were trimmed by 1 base and 0 bases, with 10 bases remaining between them. Germline values: CDR1 MNHNY, CDR2 SVGAGI (reference sequence). This CDR3 has 16 amino acids. The CDR3 here is CASSYFSGSSYNEQFF. The CDR3 coding sequence is TGTGCCAGCAGTTACTTCTCAGGCTCCTCCTACAATGAGCAGTTCTTC.

This chain uses TRBV12-3 or TRBV12-4 with TRBJ1-5; TRBD1 matches at 7 bases. The CDR3 is 14 amino acids. V gave up 7 bases and J gave up 4 bases; unmatched junction bases: 7. The CDR3 protein is CASNVQGTNQPQHF. In DNA, the CDR3 is TGTGCCAGCAATGTACAGGGGACGAATCAGCCCCAGCATTTT.

This clonotype was counted a few times. This chain connects TRBV20-1 to TRBJ2-5; 11 bases map to TRBD2. Germline V CDR1 and CDR2: DFQATT, SNEGSKA (reference sequence). J was trimmed by 1 base and V by 6 bases; bases with no gene match: 4. This CDR3 is built from 14 residues. The CDR3: CSAPGTSGQETQYF. The CDR3 nucleotides are TGCAGTGCGCCCGGGACTAGCGGCCAAGAGACCCAGTACTTC.

The chain joins TRBV18 to TRBJ1-2; D gene ambiguous. The V end was cut by 3 bases, the J end by 1 base, with 12 bases between. Germline CDR1 reads KGHSH; CDR2 reads LQKENI. This CDR3 is 15 amino acids long. CDR3 bases: TGTGCCAGCTCACCGGTTGAGAGGGTTAACTATGGCTACACCTTC. It specifies CASSPVERVNYGYTF.

This clonotype was detected a few times. The chain couples TRBV28 to TRBJ1-3, with a possible D match to TRBD1 (5 bases). V lost 1 base and J 2 bases, leaving 12 bases between the germline ends. Germline V gives CDR1 MDHEN, CDR2 SYDVKM. CDR3 length equals 16 residues. The CDR3 loop reads CASSLSGVSAGNTIYF. Here the CDR3 DNA reads TGTGCCAGCAGTTTATCGGGGGTCAGCGCTGGAAACACCATATATTTT.